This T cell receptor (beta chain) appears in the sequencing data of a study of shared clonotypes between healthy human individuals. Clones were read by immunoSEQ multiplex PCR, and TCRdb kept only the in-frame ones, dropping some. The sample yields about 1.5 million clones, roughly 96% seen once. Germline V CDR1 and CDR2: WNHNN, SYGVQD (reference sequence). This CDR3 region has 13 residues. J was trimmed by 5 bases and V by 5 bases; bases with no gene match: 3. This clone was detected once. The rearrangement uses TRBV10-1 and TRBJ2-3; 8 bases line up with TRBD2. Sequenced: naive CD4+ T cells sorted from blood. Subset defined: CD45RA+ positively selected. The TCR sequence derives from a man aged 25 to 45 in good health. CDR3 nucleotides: TGCGCCAGCAGTCCGCTAGCGGGAGATACGCAGTATTTT. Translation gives CASSPLAGDTQYF.